This T cell receptor (beta chain) was obtained from a study of T-cell memory formation after mild COVID-19. Whole-study findings and limits: Clones that contracted from day 15 to 85 were balanced CD4/CD8, while later expanders leaned CD4+.

The CDR3 extends over 12 amino acids. V lost 1 base and J lost 15, with 13 bases in between. CDR1 is MGHRA, CDR2 YSYEKL, per germline. 5'RACE primed from the constant segment yielded TCR alpha and TCR beta cDNA libraries bearing sample barcodes and UMIs. TCRdb redid the calling of the 5' RACE reads with MiXCR, one entry per CDR3 protein. The sample has fewer than 600,000 distinct CDR3 sequences, about 20% seen once. Only a few counts were recorded for this clonotype. Its antigen is as yet unknown. The sequenced sample consisted of PBMCs or a T cell subset sorted from them (not recorded which). This TCR was recovered from an adult woman who had mild COVID-19 (a few samples of this study predate the infection). Cell type and time point are not known. This chain connects TRBV4-1 to TRBJ2-1, with no clear D. As DNA, the CDR3 is TGCGCCAGCAGCCAAGCTCTGGGCCTACCGTTCTTC. Amino acids: CASSQALGLPFF.